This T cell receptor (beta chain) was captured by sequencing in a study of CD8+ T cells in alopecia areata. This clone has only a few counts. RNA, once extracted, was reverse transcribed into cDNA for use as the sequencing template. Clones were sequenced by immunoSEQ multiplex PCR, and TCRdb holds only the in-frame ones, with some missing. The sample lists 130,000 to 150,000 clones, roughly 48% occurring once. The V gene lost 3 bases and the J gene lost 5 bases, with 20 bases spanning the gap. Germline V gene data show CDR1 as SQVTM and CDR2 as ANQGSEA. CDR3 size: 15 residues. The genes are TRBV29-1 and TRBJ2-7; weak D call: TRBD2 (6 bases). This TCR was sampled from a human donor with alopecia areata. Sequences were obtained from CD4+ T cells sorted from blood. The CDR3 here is CSVERLGRGFDEQYF. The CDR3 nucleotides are TGCAGCGTTGAGCGACTGGGCCGGGGGTTCGACGAGCAGTACTTC.